In this sample, the clone carrying this TCR beta chain turned up a few times. What it binds is unknown. The identical CDR3 is also encoded by other nucleotide sequences in the sample. This sample is part of a study of beta chain features in type 1 diabetes. Study results and limitations: Shorter TCRB CDR3s, moderately but significantly so, were found in Type 1 diabetes patients in all four CD4+ subsets.

The entirety of the isolated RNA underwent reverse transcription, so expressed TCRB transcripts were sequenced. Assay used: immunoSEQ multiplex PCR; TCRdb lists only in-frame clones, some missing. The data show about 410,000 clones, about 15% seen once. The CDR3 runs to 11 residues. Germline V lookup: CDR1 SGHTA, CDR2 FQGNSA. Trimming pared 2 bases from V and 7 bases from J, leaving 3 bases between. Sample: naive CD4+ T cells from blood. This clonotype was obtained from a man aged 25-45 years in good health. V and J are TRBV7-2 and TRBJ2-1; D is ambiguous. CDR3 sequence reads: CASSLRNEQFF. DNA for the CDR3: TGTGCCAGCAGCTTAAGAAATGAGCAGTTCTTC.